The rows below give T cell receptor beta chains drawn from one sample of a study of blood T cell repertoires in COVID-19. The assay was immunoSEQ multiplex PCR, and TCRdb's table has in-frame clones only and misses some. The sample includes roughly 140,000 clones, 80% of them seen just once. The sequenced sample was peripheral blood. These TCRs come from a man aged 60-69 years with active or convalescent COVID-19. CDR3s include the opening cysteine and the closing phenylalanine or tryptophan. Fields, in order: CDR3 length, D gene, J gene, V gene, clone size, CDR3 DNA, CDR3 protein. D genes are given only for firm matches. Expanded clones are given a class, and other clones once, few, many or no size at all.

length: 13
D: -
J: TRBJ1-2
V: TRBV4-1
size: -
DNA: TGCGCCAGCAGCCAAGGTTCCGGCTATGGCTACACCTTC
CDR3: CASSQGSGYGYTF

length: 11
D: -
J: TRBJ2-1
V: TRBV20-1
size: few
DNA: TGCAGTGCGGGCTACATCAATGAGCAGTTCTTC
CDR3: CSAGYINEQFF

length: 15
D: -
J: TRBJ1-3
V: TRBV4-3
size: many
DNA: TGCGCCAGCAGCCAAGACGAGGGCAGAGAAAACACCATATATTTT
CDR3: CASSQDEGRENTIYF

length: 16
D: TRBD1
J: TRBJ2-5
V: TRBV18
size: -
DNA: TGTGCCAGCTCACCTCCCGGGACAGGGGTTCAAGAGACCCAGTACTTC
CDR3: CASSPPGTGVQETQYF

length: 14
D: -
J: TRBJ2-3
V: TRBV24-1
size: -
DNA: TGTGCCACCAGTGCGGGAGAATCTCGGAATACGCAGTATTTT
CDR3: CATSAGESRNTQYF

length: 14
D: -
J: TRBJ2-5
V: TRBV5-1
size: -
DNA: TGCGCCAGCAGCTTGGTCCCCGGGGTCGAGACCCAGTACTTC
CDR3: CASSLVPGVETQYF

length: 14
D: TRBD1
J: TRBJ1-2
V: TRBV18
size: few
DNA: TGTGCCAGCTCACCATGGGACAGGGACCCCACCTACACCTTC
CDR3: CASSPWDRDPTYTF

length: 15
D: -
J: TRBJ2-5
V: TRBV2
size: -
DNA: TGTGCCAGCATCCCCCTACGGGGAGAAGGGGAGACCCAGTACTTC
CDR3: CASIPLRGEGETQYF

length: 14
D: -
J: TRBJ2-2
V: TRBV19
size: few
DNA: TGTGCCAGTAGATCGTTCCGGGGGAACGAGGAGCTGTTTTTT
CDR3: CASRSFRGNEELFF

length: 15
D: -
J: TRBJ2-3
V: TRBV4-2
size: once
DNA: TGTGCCAGCAGCCAAGTGGCTGGTGGCACAGATACGCAGTATTTT
CDR3: CASSQVAGGTDTQYF

length: 15
D: -
J: TRBJ2-5
V: TRBV6-4
size: -
DNA: TGTGCCAGCACCCTTTCGGCGGGAAAGGAAGAGACCCAGTACTTC
CDR3: CASTLSAGKEETQYF

length: 15
D: TRBD1
J: TRBJ1-5
V: TRBV5-6
size: once
DNA: TGTGCCAGCAGCCCGGGACAGGGTGGGGATCAGCCCCAGCATTTT
CDR3: CASSPGQGGDQPQHF

length: 12
D: -
J: TRBJ2-1
V: TRBV28
size: -
DNA: TGTGCCAGCAGTTCCCAGGGACAAGAGCAGTTCTTC
CDR3: CASSSQGQEQFF

length: 14
D: -
J: TRBJ1-4
V: TRBV28
size: -
DNA: TGTGCCAGCACACGGGGGGGCACTAATGAAAAACTGTTTTTT
CDR3: CASTRGGTNEKLFF

length: 13
D: -
J: TRBJ1-5
V: TRBV19
size: -
DNA: TGTGCCAGTAGTTACAGGGTCCTTGAGCCCCAGCATTTT
CDR3: CASSYRVLEPQHF

length: 16
D: TRBD2
J: TRBJ2-1
V: TRBV7-3
size: -
DNA: TGTGCCAGCAGCTTAAATAGCGGGGCATTTAACAATGAGCAGTTCTTC
CDR3: CASSLNSGAFNNEQFF

length: 13
D: TRBD1
J: TRBJ1-5
V: TRBV6-5
size: -
DNA: TGTGCCAGCCGGACAGGGACGAATCAGCCCCAGCATTTT
CDR3: CASRTGTNQPQHF

length: 17
D: -
J: TRBJ1-6
V: TRBV15
size: few
DNA: TGTGCCACCAGCAGAGATATGCAAGGCAGGGGAGATTCACCCCTCCACTTT
CDR3: CATSRDMQGRGDSPLHF

length: 15
D: TRBD1
J: TRBJ2-3
V: TRBV3-1/TRBV3-2
size: -
DNA: TGTGCCAGCAGCCAGCTACCGGGACAGGGGAGTACGCAGTATTTT
CDR3: CASSQLPGQGSTQYF

length: 15
D: -
J: TRBJ1-6
V: TRBV14
size: -
DNA: TGTGCCAGCAGCCCGCTTGAGGGAGTTGTTTCACCCCTCCACTTT
CDR3: CASSPLEGVVSPLHF

length: 15
D: TRBD2
J: TRBJ2-7
V: TRBV5-4
size: -
DNA: TGTGCCAGCAGCTGGCGGGGCGGGAGGGCCTACGAGCAGTACTTC
CDR3: CASSWRGGRAYEQYF

length: 12
D: -
J: TRBJ1-1
V: TRBV6-1
size: -
DNA: TGTGCCAGCAGTGAAGACAGGGTGGAAATTTTCTTT
CDR3: CASSEDRVEIFF

length: 12
D: TRBD2
J: TRBJ2-3
V: TRBV29-1
size: -
DNA: TGCAGCGGGGGGGACTACACAGATACGCAGTATTTT
CDR3: CSGGDYTDTQYF

length: 14
D: -
J: TRBJ2-7
V: TRBV7-9
size: -
DNA: TGTGCCAGCAGCTTAGCGGAGGGTCGAGGGGCTGCGTACTTC
CDR3: CASSLAEGRGAAYF

length: 15
D: -
J: TRBJ2-2
V: TRBV4-2
size: -
DNA: TGTGCCAGCAGCCCCCGCGAGGGGAACACCGGGGAGCTGTTTTTT
CDR3: CASSPREGNTGELFF